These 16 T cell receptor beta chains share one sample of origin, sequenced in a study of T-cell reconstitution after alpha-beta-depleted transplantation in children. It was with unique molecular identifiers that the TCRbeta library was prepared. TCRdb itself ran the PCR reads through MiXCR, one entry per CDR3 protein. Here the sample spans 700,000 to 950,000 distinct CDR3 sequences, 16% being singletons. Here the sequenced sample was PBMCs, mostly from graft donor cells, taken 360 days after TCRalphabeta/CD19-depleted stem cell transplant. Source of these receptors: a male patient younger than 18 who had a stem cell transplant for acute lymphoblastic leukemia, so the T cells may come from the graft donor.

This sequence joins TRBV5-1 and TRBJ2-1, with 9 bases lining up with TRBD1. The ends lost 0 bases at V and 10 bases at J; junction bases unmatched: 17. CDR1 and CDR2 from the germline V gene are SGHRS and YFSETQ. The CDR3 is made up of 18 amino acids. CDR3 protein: CASSLVPGQGHPDWEQFF. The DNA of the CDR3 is TGCGCCAGCAGCTTGGTCCCGGGACAGGGCCACCCGGATTGGGAGCAGTTCTTC.

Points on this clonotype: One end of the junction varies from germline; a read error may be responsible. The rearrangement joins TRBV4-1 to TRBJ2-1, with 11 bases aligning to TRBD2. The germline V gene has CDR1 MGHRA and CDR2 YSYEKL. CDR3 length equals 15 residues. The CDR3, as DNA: TGCGCCAGCACCCAACTAGCGGGAGTGAGTGCTGAGCAGTTCTTC. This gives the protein CASTQLAGVSAEQFF.

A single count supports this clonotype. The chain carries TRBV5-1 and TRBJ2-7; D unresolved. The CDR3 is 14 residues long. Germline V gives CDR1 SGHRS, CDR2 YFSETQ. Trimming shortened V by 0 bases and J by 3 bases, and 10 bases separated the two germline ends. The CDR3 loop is CASSLASPDYEQYF. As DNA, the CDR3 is TGCGCCAGCAGCTTGGCCAGCCCCGACTACGAGCAGTACTTC.

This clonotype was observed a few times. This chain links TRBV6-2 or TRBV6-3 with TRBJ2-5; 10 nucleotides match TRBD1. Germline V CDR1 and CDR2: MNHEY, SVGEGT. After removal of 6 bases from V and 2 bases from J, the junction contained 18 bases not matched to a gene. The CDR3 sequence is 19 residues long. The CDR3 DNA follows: TGTGCCAGCAGACTCCGGGACAGGGGCTTCCCCAGCAATCAAGAGACCCAGTACTTC. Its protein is CASRLRDRGFPSNQETQYF.

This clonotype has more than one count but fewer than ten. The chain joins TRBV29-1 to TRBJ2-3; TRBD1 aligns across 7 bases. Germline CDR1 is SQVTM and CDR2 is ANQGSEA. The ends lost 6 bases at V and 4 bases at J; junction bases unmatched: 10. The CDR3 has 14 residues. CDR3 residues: CSVGDRVVPDTQYF. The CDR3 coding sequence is TGCAGCGTGGGAGACAGGGTGGTTCCAGATACGCAGTATTTT.

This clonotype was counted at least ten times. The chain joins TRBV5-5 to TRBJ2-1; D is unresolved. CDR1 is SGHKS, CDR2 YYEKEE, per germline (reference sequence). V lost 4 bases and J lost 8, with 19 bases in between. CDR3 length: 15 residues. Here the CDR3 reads CASSRWLGVNDEQFF. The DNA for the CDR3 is TGTGCCAGCAGCCGTTGGCTAGGAGTTAACGATGAGCAGTTCTTC.

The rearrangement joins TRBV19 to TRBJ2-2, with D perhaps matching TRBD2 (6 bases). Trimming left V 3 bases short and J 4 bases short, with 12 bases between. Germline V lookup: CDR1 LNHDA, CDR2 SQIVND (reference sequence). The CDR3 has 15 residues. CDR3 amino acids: CASSIGSRGTGELFF. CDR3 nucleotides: TGTGCCAGTAGTATCGGGAGTCGGGGCACCGGGGAGCTGTTTTTT.

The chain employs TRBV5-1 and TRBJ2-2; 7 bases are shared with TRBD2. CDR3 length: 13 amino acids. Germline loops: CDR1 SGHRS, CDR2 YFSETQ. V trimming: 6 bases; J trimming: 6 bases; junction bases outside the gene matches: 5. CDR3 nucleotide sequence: TGCGCCAGCAAGGGAGGGGACTCCGGGGAGCTGTTTTTT. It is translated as CASKGGDSGELFF. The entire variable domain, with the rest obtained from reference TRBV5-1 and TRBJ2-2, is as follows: KAGVTQTPRYLIKTRGQQVTLSCSPISGHRSVSWYQQTPGQGLQFLFEYFSETQRNKGNFPGRFSGRQFSNSRSEMNVSTLELGDSALYLCASKGGDSGELFFGEGSRLTVL.

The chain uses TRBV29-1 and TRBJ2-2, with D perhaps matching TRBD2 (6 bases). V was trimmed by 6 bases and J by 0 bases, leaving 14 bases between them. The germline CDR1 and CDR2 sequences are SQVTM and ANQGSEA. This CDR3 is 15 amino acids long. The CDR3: CSVHPGLPNTGELFF. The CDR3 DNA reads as TGCAGCGTCCACCCGGGACTTCCGAACACCGGGGAGCTGTTTTTT.

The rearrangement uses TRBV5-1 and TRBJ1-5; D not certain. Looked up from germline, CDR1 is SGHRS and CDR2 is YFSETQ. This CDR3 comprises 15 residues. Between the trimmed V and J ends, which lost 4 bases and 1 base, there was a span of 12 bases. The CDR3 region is CASSVGDLSNQPQHF. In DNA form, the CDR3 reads TGCGCCAGCAGCGTCGGAGATTTGAGCAATCAGCCCCAGCATTTT.

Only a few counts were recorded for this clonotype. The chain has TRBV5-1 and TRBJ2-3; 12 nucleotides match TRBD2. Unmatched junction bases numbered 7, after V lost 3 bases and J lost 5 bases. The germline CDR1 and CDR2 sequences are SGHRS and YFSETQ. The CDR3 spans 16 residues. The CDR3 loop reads CASSSGLAGQVDTQYF. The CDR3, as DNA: TGCGCCAGCAGCTCTGGACTAGCGGGACAGGTAGATACGCAGTATTTT.

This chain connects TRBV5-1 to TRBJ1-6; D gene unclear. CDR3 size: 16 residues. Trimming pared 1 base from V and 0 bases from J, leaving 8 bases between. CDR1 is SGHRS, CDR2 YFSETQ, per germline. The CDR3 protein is CASSLPGDSYNSPLHF. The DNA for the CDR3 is TGCGCCAGCAGCTTGCCAGGAGACTCCTATAATTCACCCCTCCACTTT.

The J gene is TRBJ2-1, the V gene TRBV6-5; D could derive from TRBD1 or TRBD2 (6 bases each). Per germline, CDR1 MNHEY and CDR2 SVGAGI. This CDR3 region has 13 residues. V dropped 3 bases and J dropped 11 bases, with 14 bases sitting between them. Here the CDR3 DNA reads TGTGCCAGCAGTTATGGAGCCGGGGGCAAGCAGTTCTTC. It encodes CASSYGAGGKQFF.

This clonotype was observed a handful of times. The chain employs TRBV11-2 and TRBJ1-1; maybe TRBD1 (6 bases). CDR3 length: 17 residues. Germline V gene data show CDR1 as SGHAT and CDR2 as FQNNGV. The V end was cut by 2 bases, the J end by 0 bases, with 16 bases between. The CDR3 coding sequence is TGTGCCAGCAGCTTACCTCGGAACAGGGCTCTGAACACTGAAGCTTTCTTT. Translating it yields CASSLPRNRALNTEAFF. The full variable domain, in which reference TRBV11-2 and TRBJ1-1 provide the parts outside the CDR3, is EAGVAQSPRYKIIEKRQSVAFWCNPISGHATLYWYQQILGQGPKLLIQFQNNGVVDDSQLPKDRFSAERLKGVDSTLKIQPAKLEDSAVYLCASSLPRNRALNTEAFFGQGTRLTVV.

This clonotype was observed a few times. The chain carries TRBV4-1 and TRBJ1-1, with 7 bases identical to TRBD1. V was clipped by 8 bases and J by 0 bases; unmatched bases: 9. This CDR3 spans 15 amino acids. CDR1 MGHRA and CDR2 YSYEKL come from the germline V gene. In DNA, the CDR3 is TGCGCCAGCCGCGACCGGGGACAGCTGAACACTGAAGCTTTCTTT. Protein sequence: CASRDRGQLNTEAFF.

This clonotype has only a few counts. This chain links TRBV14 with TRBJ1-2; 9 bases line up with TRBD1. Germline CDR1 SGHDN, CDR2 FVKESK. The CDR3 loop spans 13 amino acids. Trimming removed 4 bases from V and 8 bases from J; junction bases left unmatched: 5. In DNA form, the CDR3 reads TGTGCCAGCAGCCTGGGACAGGGACTAGGCTACACCTTC. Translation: CASSLGQGLGYTF.